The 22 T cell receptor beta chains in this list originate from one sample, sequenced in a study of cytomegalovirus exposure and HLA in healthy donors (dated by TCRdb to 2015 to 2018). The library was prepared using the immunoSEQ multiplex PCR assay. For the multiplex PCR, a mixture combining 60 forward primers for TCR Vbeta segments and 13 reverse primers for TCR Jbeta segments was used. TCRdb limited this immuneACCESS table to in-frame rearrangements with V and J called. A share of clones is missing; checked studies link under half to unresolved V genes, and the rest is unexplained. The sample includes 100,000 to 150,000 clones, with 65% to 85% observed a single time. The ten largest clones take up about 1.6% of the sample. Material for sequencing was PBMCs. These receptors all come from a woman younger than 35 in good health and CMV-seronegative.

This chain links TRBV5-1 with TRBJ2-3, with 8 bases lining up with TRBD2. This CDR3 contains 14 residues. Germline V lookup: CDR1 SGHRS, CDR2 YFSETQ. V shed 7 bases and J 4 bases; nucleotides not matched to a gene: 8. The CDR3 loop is CASYLPGGPDTQYF. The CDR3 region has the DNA TGCGCCAGCTACCTCCCGGGAGGGCCAGATACGCAGTATTTT.

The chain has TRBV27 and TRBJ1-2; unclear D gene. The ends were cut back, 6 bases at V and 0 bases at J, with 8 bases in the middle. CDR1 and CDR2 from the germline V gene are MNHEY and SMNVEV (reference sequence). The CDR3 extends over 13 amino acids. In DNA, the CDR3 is TGTGCCAGCAGCCCAACAGCTAACTATGGCTACACCTTC. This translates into CASSPTANYGYTF.

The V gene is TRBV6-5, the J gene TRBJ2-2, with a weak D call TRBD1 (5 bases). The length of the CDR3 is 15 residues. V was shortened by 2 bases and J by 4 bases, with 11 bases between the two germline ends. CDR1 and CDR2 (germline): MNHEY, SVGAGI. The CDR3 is CASSYGPGRTGELFF. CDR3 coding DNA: TGTGCCAGCAGTTACGGGCCAGGGCGCACCGGGGAGCTGTTTTTT.

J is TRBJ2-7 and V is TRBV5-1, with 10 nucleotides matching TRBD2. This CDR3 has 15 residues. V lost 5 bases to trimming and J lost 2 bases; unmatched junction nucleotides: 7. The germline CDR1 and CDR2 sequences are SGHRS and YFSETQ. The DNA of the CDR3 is TGCGCCAGCAGTATAAGCGGGAGGGCCCCCTACGAGCAGTACTTC. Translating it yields CASSISGRAPYEQYF.

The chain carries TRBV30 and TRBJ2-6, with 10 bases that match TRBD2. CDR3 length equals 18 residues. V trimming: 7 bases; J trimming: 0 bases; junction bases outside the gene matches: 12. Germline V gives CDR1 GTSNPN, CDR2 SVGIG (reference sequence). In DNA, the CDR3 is TGTGCCTACAGTCCGGGACTAGCGTTTCTCTCTGGGGCCAACGTCCTGACTTTC. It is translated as CAYSPGLAFLSGANVLTF.

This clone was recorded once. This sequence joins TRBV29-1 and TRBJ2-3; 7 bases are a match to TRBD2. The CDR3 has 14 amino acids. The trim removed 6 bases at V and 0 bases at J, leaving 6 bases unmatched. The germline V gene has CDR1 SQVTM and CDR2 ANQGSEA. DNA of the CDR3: TGCAGCGTAAGTGAGCGGGATAGCACAGATACGCAGTATTTT. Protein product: CSVSERDSTDTQYF.

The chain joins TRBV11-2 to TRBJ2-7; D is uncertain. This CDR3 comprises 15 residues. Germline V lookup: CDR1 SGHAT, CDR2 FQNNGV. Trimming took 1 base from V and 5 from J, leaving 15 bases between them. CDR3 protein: CASSLGRRGFDEQYF. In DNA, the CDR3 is TGTGCCAGCAGCTTAGGAAGACGAGGATTTGACGAGCAGTACTTC.

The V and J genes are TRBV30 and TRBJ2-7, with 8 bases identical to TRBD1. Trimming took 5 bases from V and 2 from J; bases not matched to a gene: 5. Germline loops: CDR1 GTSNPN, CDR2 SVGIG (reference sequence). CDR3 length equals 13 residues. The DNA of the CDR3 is TGTGCCTGGGGACAGGGAGATCCCTACGAGCAGTACTTC. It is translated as CAWGQGDPYEQYF.

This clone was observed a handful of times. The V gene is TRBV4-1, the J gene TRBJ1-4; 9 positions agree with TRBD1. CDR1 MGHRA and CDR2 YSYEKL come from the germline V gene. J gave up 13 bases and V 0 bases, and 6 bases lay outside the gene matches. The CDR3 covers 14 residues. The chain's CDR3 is CASSQDGTGWGLFF. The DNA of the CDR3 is TGCGCCAGCAGCCAAGATGGGACAGGGTGGGGACTGTTTTTT.

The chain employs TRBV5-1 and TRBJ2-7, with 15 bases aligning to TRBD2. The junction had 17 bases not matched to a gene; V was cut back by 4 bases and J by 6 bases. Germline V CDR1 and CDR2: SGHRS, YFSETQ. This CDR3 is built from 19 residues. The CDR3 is CASSRLQVGLAGGTGEQYF. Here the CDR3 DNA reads TGCGCCAGCAGCCGTTTACAAGTGGGACTAGCGGGAGGAACGGGCGAGCAGTACTTC.

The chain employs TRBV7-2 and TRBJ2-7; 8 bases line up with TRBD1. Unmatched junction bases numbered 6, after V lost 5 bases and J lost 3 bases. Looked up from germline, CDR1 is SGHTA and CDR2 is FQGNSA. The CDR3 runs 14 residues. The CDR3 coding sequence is TGTGCCAGCAGCCGTACAGGGGGGTACTACGAGCAGTACTTC. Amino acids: CASSRTGGYYEQYF.

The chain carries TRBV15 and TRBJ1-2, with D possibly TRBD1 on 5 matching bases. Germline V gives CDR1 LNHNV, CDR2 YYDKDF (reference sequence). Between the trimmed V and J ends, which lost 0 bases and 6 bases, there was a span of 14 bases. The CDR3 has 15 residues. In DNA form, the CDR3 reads TGTGCCACCAGCAGAGATCCGGGGGTTGGACATGGCTACACCTTC. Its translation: CATSRDPGVGHGYTF.

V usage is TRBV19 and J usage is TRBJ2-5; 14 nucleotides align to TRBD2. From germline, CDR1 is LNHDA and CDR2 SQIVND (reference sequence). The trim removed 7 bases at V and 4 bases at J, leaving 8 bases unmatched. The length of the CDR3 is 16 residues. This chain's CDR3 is CASMGLGLAGGETQYF. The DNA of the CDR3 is TGTGCCAGTATGGGATTAGGACTAGCGGGAGGAGAGACCCAGTACTTC.

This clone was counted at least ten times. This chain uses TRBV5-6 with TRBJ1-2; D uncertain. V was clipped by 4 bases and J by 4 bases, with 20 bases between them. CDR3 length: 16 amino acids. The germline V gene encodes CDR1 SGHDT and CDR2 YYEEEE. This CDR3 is CASSPNWKPAVYGYTF. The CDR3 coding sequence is TGTGCCAGCAGCCCTAACTGGAAACCTGCGGTCTATGGCTACACCTTC. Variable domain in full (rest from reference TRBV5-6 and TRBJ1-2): DAGVTQSPTHLIKTRGQQVTLRCSPKSGHDTVSWYQQALGQGPQFIFQYYEEEERQRGNFPDRFSGHQFPNYSSELNVNALLLGDSALYLCASSPNWKPAVYGYTFGSGTRLTVV.

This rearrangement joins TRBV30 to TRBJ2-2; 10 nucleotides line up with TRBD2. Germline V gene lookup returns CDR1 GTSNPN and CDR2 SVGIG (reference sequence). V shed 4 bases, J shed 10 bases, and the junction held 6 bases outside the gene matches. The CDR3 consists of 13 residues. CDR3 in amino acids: CAWNSGRIEELFF. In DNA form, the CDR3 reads TGTGCCTGGAATAGCGGGAGGATAGAGGAGCTGTTTTTT.

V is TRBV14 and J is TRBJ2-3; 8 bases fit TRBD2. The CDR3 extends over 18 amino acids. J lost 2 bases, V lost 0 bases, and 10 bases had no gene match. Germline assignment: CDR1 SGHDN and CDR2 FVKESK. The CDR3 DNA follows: TGTGCCAGCAGCCAAGATCGCATAGCGGGACCCTTCACAGATACGCAGTATTTT. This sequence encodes CASSQDRIAGPFTDTQYF.

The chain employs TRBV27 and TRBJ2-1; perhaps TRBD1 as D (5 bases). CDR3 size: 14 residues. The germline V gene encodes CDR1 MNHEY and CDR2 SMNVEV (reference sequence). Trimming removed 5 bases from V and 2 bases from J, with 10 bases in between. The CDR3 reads CASSENRPYNEQFF. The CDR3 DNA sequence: TGTGCCAGCAGTGAAAACAGGCCCTACAATGAGCAGTTCTTC.

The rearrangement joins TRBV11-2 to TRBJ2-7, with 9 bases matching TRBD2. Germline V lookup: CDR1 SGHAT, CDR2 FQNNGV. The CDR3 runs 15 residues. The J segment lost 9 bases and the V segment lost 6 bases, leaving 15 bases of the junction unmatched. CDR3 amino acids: CASRSGGGGERRQYF. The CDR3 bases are TGTGCCAGCAGGTCGGGCGGCGGGGGGGAACGACGGCAGTACTTC.

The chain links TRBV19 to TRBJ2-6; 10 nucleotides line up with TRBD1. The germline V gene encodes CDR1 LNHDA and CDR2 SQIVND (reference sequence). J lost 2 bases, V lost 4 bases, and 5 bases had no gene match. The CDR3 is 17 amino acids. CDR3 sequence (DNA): TGTGCCAGTAGTACCGGGACAGGGGTTCCTGGGGCCAACGTCCTGACTTTC. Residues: CASSTGTGVPGANVLTF.

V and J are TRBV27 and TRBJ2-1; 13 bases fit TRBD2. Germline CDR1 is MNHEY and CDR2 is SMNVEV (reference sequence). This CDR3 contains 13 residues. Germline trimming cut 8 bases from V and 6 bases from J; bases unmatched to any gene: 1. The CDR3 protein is CASGTSGTNEQFF. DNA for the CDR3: TGTGCCAGCGGGACTAGCGGGACCAATGAGCAGTTCTTC.

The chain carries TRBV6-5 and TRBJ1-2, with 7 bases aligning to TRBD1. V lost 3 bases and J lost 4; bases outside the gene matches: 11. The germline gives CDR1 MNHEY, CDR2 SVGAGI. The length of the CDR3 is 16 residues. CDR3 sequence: CASSYSPQGGLYGYTF. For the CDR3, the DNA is TGTGCCAGCAGTTATTCCCCTCAGGGGGGCCTCTATGGCTACACCTTC.

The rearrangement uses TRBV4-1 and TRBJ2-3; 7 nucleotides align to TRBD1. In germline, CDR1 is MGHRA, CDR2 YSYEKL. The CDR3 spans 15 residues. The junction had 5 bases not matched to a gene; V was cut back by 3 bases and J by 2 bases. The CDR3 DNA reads TGCGCCAGCAGCCATCGGGACAGATACACAGATACGCAGTATTTT. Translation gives CASSHRDRYTDTQYF.